The entry below gives a single T cell receptor (beta chain) sequence along with its context. The data belong to a study of blood T cell repertoires in COVID-19. Whole-study context: Acute-phase and convalescent COVID-19 samples originated in the United States, Italy and Spain. T cells, B-cell-depleted T cells, or PBMCs provided the cDNA or gDNA that served as material.

How the authors handled the data: Amplification with reference gene primers provided the estimates of nucleated cell counts. Only in-frame clones appear in the TCRdb table, and some are missing; sequencing was by immunoSEQ multiplex PCR. V, J and clone size derive from that table, while D and trimming were established from the DNA sequence. This table has some 310,000 clones, over 75% appearing once. Sequenced: peripheral blood. The source of this sequence is a man aged 45 to 65 with active or convalescent COVID-19.

The CDR3 here is CASSESGGNYEQYF. CDR3 bases: TGCGCCAGCAGTGAGTCCGGCGGGAACTACGAGCAGTACTTC. The chain combines TRBV10-1 with TRBJ2-7, with D perhaps TRBD2 (6 bases). The germline V gene has CDR1 WNHNN and CDR2 SYGVQD (reference sequence). The CDR3 contains 14 residues. Trimming stripped 0 bases from V and 3 bases from J, with 9 bases between.